This TCR beta chain appears in the sequencing data of a study of OX40 agonist ivuxolimab in advanced cancers. On the study more broadly: Recorded diagnoses for dose-escalation patients were hepatocellular carcinoma, melanoma, renal cell or head and neck cancer. Having had anti-PD-1, anti-PD-L1 or anti-CTLA-4 therapy before was allowed, and over 35% had some.

The study, taken as a whole, reports: Dose levels from 0.1 to 3.0 mg/kg saw CD4+ and CD8+ blood T cells expand clonally by week 6.

Remarks on this clone: As yet, its antigen is unknown.

Trimming pared 4 bases from V and 6 bases from J, leaving 20 bases between. The CDR3 has 15 amino acids. CDR1 is SGDLS and CDR2 is YYNGEE in the germline V gene. Assay used: immunoSEQ multiplex PCR; TCRdb lists only in-frame clones, some missing. Seen here are some 75,000 clones, about 88% observed once, and the top ten hold 0.6% to 0.9%. The sequencing here drew on CD4+ or CD8+ T cells sorted from blood, taken in a trial of the OX40 agonist ivuxolimab. This TCR was recovered from an adult with an advanced solid tumor such as melanoma, head and neck, liver or kidney cancer. The rearrangement uses TRBV9 and TRBJ2-7, with D possibly matching TRBD2 (6 bases). The CDR3 bases are TGTGCCAGCAGCTCAATGAGATGGGGGGAAGGCGAGCAGTACTTC. Translation gives CASSSMRWGEGEQYF. Full variable domain (outside the CDR3, taken from reference TRBV9 and TRBJ2-7): DSGVTQTPKHLITATGQRVTLRCSPRSGDLSVYWYQQSLDQGLQFLIQYYNGEERAKGNILERFSAQQFPDLHSELNLSSLELGDSALYFCASSSMRWGEGEQYFGPGTRLTVT.